This T cell receptor beta chain stems from a study of cytomegalovirus exposure and HLA in healthy donors. General study results and limits: High sensitivity and specificity were reportedly achieved when the classifier diagnosed cytomegalovirus status.

Sequencing used immunoSEQ multiplex PCR; TCRdb keeps in-frame clones, though not all of them. The sample carries some 66,000 clones, nearly 98% recorded once. Trimming pared 2 bases from V and 4 bases from J, leaving 8 bases between. CDR3 length: 14 residues. CDR1 is SGHAT and CDR2 is FQDESV in the germline V gene (reference sequence). The count of this clone is one. The antigen remains undetermined. Separate from the roughly 730-subject first cohort, the approximately 120-subject validation cohort was the one that the donors belonged to. The chain couples TRBV11-1 to TRBJ1-4, with a tentative D call TRBD1 (5 bases). Sequenced input: PBMCs. This sequence originates from a woman aged 18-29 years in good health and CMV-seropositive. This CDR3 is CASSLRQFNEKLFF. The CDR3, as DNA: TGTGCCAGCAGCTTAAGACAGTTTAATGAAAAACTGTTTTTT. Full variable domain (rest looked up from reference TRBV11-1 and TRBJ1-4): EAEVAQSPRYKITEKSQAVAFWCDPISGHATLYWYRQILGQGPELLVQFQDESVVDDSQLPKDRFSAERLKGVDSTLKIQPAELGDSAMYLCASSLRQFNEKLFFGSGTQLSVL.